This T cell receptor beta chain originates from a study of T cells in Graves' hyperthyroidism and ophthalmopathy (dated by TCRdb to between 2018 and 2020). Looking at the study overall: Peripheral blood samples were taken at initial diagnosis, before any treatment was given. TCR V-J signatures able to tell the groups apart were searched for in a discovery cohort of about a hundred patients, of whom 43 had Graves' ophthalmopathy and around 56 had stable Graves' hyperthyroidism. Whether ophthalmopathy could be predicted prospectively was tested in an independent validation cohort made up of under 20 hyperthyroidism patients plus 17 patients who later progressed to ophthalmopathy. The 85 to 100 discovery patients were randomly split 7:3 into training and test sets. Thyroid tissue and blood T-cell repertoires from about six Graves' hyperthyroidism patients were also compared in the study. After sampling, hyperthyroidism patients received methimazole starting at 30 mg daily, and ophthalmopathy patients received high-dose intravenous methylprednisolone. The paper reports TCR Vbeta CDR3 sequencing of about 140 peripheral blood samples: 43 ophthalmopathy, fewer than 80 hyperthyroidism and 17 progressor patients.

Overall results and qualifications from the work: Blood samples also contained most of the expanded thyroid clonotypes (frequency above 0.001), which suggests that blood repertoires may reflect thyroid immune responses. A model built on a 13 V-J signature distinguished ophthalmopathy from stable hyperthyroidism, reaching around 87% sensitivity and about 81% specificity in cross-validation and 80%/75% in testing. In validation, the model predicted progression to ophthalmopathy with about 71% sensitivity and around 72% specificity, a median of 6.5 months before onset. No statistical method was used to set the sample size in advance, and investigators knew the group allocation.

This clonotype was detected a few times. The antigen this receptor binds is unknown. Per-nucleotide qualities are absent, and no much larger clonotype sits a single base away. The TCR beta CDR3 regions were amplified from the RNA transcripts. The TCR CDR3 was subjected to a first round of RT-PCR using the HTBI primer set and the Qiagen OneStep RT-PCR kit. The libraries were constructed in a second round of multiplex PCR and then size-selected and purified. The libraries were sequenced on an Illumina HiSeq2000 using paired-end 100 bp reads. The authors' pipeline ran thus. SOAPnuke was used to process the raw data, removing reads that contained adapters or uncalled bases, had a mean Phred below 15, or lacked an exact match to the constant primer or identifier. High-quality paired reads were merged using COPE v1.2.5, and each unique nucleotide sequence was defined as a clonotype. Clonotypes were aligned to IMGT TRBV, TRBD and TRBJ reference segments using MiTCR v1.1. The analysis included only V-J combinations with a frequency above 0.0001, which together covered approximately 99% of the repertoires. A TCS score was defined as the ratio of F50 (clonal expansion) to E x V (chaos), with BLOSUM62-based TCRdist applied between CDR3 peptides within each V-J. Welch's t-statistics and random forest reduced 514 V-J features to roughly 13, which were used in a naive Bayes classifier (R e1071). TCRdb handled the public reads itself, with Q25 trimming in fastp and clone calling in MiXCR, and kept productive beta chains. CDR3 protein sequences are deduplicated, and each keeps its most common genes and DNA. The V and J calls follow TCRdb's processing rather than the paper's. This sample lists about 350,000 distinct CDR3 sequences; about 15% were detected once. The ten top clones hold around 23% of the sample.

According to the germline V gene, CDR1 reads SGHRS and CDR2 reads YFSETQ. Trimming costs V 4 bases and J 6 bases, and their ends lie 17 bases apart. The CDR3 runs 15 residues from the cysteine to the phenylalanine. Just the 45-base CDR3 DNA is kept, in frame starting at base 1. Graves' hyperthyroidism was defined as stable when no progression to ophthalmopathy occurred over 18 months of follow-up. The hyperthyroidism patients were between 18 and 65 years old and newly diagnosed, with a disease duration of less than 2 months. Any patient with an uncontrolled infection, another autoimmune disease, pregnancy or lactation was excluded. Diagnoses were established on the basis of clinical symptoms, serum thyroxine and TRAb, thyroid ultrasound, and orbital computed tomography. Ficoll-Paque density gradient centrifugation was used to isolate PBMCs from 9.5 to 10 ml of fresh peripheral blood. Total RNA was extracted with Trizol reagent, and quality was checked on an Agilent 2100 Bioanalyzer.

The source of this sequence is a woman in her twenties or thirties with Graves' hyperthyroidism. This sequence uses TRBV5-1 and TRBJ2-1; the D gene is possibly TRBD1, with 6 bases matching. Source material: blood. The DNA is TGCGCCAGCAGCCAGGACAGTTCGCGGTTCAATGAGCAGTTCTTC. Its protein is CASSQDSSRFNEQFF.